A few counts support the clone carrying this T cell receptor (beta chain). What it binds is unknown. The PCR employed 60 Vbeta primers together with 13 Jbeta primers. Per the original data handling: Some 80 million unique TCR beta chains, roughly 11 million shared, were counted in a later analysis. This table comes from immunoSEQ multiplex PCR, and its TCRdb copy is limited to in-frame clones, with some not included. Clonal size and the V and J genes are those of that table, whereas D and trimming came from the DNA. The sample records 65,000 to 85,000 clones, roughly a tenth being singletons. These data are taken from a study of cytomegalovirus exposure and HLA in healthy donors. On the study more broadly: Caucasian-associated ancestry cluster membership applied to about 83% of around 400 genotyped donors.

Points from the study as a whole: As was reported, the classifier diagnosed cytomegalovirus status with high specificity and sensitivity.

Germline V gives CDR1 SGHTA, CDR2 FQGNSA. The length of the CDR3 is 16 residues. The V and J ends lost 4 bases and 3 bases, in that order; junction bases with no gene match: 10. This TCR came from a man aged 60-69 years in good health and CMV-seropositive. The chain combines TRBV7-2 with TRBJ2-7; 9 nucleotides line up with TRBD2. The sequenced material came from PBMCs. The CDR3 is CASSSASSGAIYEQYF. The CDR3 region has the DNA TGTGCCAGCAGCTCAGCCTCTAGCGGGGCAATCTACGAGCAGTACTTC.